Listed here are 28 T cell receptor beta chains from one sample, sequenced in a study of human T cells and chemical hapten exposure. This sample's time point: pre-sensitization, week 0. Treatment meaning: therapeutic diphenylcyclopropenone sensitization with weekly scalp DPC. TCRdb re-derived calls from the RACE reads in MiXCR, one entry per CDR3 protein. In the table there are 57,000 or so distinct CDR3 sequences, roughly 12% of which are singletons. The sequencing used whole blood, collected in connection with sensitization to the hapten diphenylcyclopropenone (DPC). All receptors derive from a woman in her forties with alopecia areata. Some clones in this sample may be carry-over from other donors' samples.

A note on this clonotype: A much larger clone sits a single nucleotide away, making a read error possible. Here the CDR3 omits its conserved ending phenylalanine or tryptophan, so a read error is the likely source. The chain carries TRBV2 and TRBJ2-5; 9 bases are a match to TRBD1. The junction had 5 bases not matched to a gene; V was cut back by 7 bases and J by 2 bases. CDR1 and CDR2 (germline): SNHLY, FYNNEI. This CDR3 has 14 amino acids. DNA for the CDR3: TGTGCCAGCACCCGGGGACAGGGTCAAGAGACCCAGTACATC. Translated, it gives CASTRGQGQETQYI.

This clonotype was counted a few times. V is TRBV7-2 and J is TRBJ2-4; D gene unclear. Per germline, CDR1 SGHTA and CDR2 FQGNSA. The CDR3 length is 11 residues. Trimming removed 5 bases from V and 4 bases from J, with 3 bases in between. In DNA form, the CDR3 reads TGTGCCAGCAGCCAAAAAAACATTCAGTACTTC. Its protein is CASSQKNIQYF.

This clonotype was found a few times. The chain has TRBV7-2 and TRBJ2-1; no clear D gene. CDR1 SGHTA and CDR2 FQGNSA come from the germline V gene. The germline V and J ends were trimmed by 5 bases and 5 bases, with 10 bases remaining between them. The length of the CDR3 is 13 residues. The CDR3 region is CASSPIGDNEQFF. The CDR3 DNA follows: TGTGCCAGCAGCCCGATCGGAGACAATGAGCAGTTCTTC.

This chain joins TRBV4-3 and TRBJ2-1, with D perhaps TRBD2 (6 bases). CDR3 size: 15 residues. V lost 0 bases and J lost 12, with 18 bases in between. CDR1 LGHNA and CDR2 YSLEER come from the germline V gene. CDR3 region: CASSQDPRDRSGQFF. The CDR3 bases are TGCGCCAGCAGCCAAGACCCGCGGGATAGAAGTGGGCAGTTCTTC.

This clonotype was seen a handful of times. The chain carries TRBV15 and TRBJ1-1; 7 positions agree with TRBD1. The CDR3 runs 13 residues. CDR1 is LNHNV and CDR2 is YYDKDF in the germline V gene (reference sequence). Trimming at V came to 3 bases and at J to 4 bases, leaving 2 bases not matched to a gene. CDR3 DNA: TGTGCCACCAGCAGCACAGGGGCCACTGAAGCTTTCTTT. Translating it yields CATSSTGATEAFF.

The sample holds a few counts of this clonotype. This chain connects TRBV11-2 to TRBJ2-5, with a weak D call TRBD1 (6 bases). Germline assignment: CDR1 SGHAT and CDR2 FQNNGV. The V end was cut by 3 bases, the J end by 3 bases, with 11 bases between. The CDR3 runs 14 residues. CDR3 sequence (DNA): TGTGCCAGCAGCTTGGGACATGGAAAAGAGACCCAGTACTTC. As protein: CASSLGHGKETQYF.

This clonotype has more than one count but fewer than ten. The chain has TRBV9 and TRBJ2-5, with 11 positions matching TRBD2. The CDR3 has 16 amino acids. With V trimmed by 4 bases and J by 5 bases, 10 bases remained unmatched. CDR1 is SGDLS and CDR2 is YYNGEE in the germline V gene. CDR3 bases: TGTGCCAGCAGCCCGACTAGCGGGGAGTCATGGGAGACCCAGTACTTC. As protein: CASSPTSGESWETQYF.

This clonotype was detected ten times or more. The chain carries TRBV7-6 and TRBJ1-1, with no clear D. Germline-derived CDR1 and CDR2 are SGHVS and FNYEAQ. V lost 4 bases to trimming and J lost 1 base, with 13 bases between them. The CDR3 length is 15 residues. The CDR3 spells CASSSTSRSNTEAFF. The CDR3 DNA follows: TGTGCCAGCAGCTCGACCAGTAGGTCGAACACTGAAGCTTTCTTT. The complete variable domain, with remaining parts taken from reference TRBV7-6 and TRBJ1-1, reads GAGVSQSPRYKVTKRGQDVALRCDPISGHVSLYWYRQALGQGPEFLTYFNYEAQQDKSGLPNDRFSAERPEGSISTLTIQRTEQRDSAMYRCASSSTSRSNTEAFFGQGTRLTVV.

V and J are TRBV20-1 and TRBJ2-1; tentative D call: TRBD2 (5 bases). Trimming took off 6 bases at V and 2 bases at J, with 8 bases between the two ends. The CDR3 runs 12 residues. Per the germline V gene, CDR1 is DFQATT and CDR2 is SNEGSKA (reference sequence). CDR3 loop: CSAGIPYNEQFF. The CDR3 bases are TGCAGTGCCGGGATCCCCTACAATGAGCAGTTCTTC.

This clonotype occurred many times. The chain uses TRBV10-1 and TRBJ1-6; 9 bases map to TRBD1. Germline CDR1 reads WNHNN; CDR2 reads SYGVQD (reference sequence). This CDR3 is 15 amino acids long. V shed 3 bases and J 6 bases; nucleotides not matched to a gene: 3. CDR3 in DNA: TGCGCCAGCAGTGACGGGACAGGGATTAATTCACCCCTCCACTTT. Protein: CASSDGTGINSPLHF.

This chain uses TRBV5-4 with TRBJ2-3; 7 bases fit TRBD2. The length of the CDR3 is 15 residues. Germline CDR1 and CDR2: SGHNT and YYREEE (reference sequence). Trimming took 4 bases from V and 1 from J; bases not matched to a gene: 6. This CDR3 is CASSPSLAGTDTQYF. The CDR3 DNA follows: TGTGCCAGCAGCCCTTCCCTAGCGGGCACAGATACGCAGTATTTT.

This clonotype was recorded a few times. The CDR3 sequence: CASSLGRYEQYF. The CDR3 bases are TGTGCCAGCAGTTTGGGGCGCTACGAGCAGTACTTC. V and J are TRBV12-3 or TRBV12-4 and TRBJ2-7; D is perhaps TRBD1 (5 bases). V was trimmed by 3 bases and J by 3 bases, leaving 6 bases between them. The CDR3 has 12 residues.

This clonotype was seen more than once but under ten times. V is TRBV12-5 and J is TRBJ2-3; TRBD2 matches at 10 bases. CDR1 is LGHNT, CDR2 FRNRAP, per germline. V lost 7 bases, J lost 2 bases, and 6 bases stayed unmatched. The length of the CDR3 is 15 residues. The CDR3: CASARTSGNTDTQYF. The CDR3, as DNA: TGTGCTAGTGCTAGGACTAGCGGAAACACAGATACGCAGTATTTT.

This clonotype was seen more than once but under ten times. This chain uses TRBV11-2 with TRBJ2-3; D is ambiguous. The V and J ends lost 5 bases and 6 bases respectively, with 9 bases between them. The CDR3 contains 12 residues. From germline, CDR1 is SGHAT and CDR2 FQNNGV. CDR3 bases: TGTGCCAGCAGCCGGAAGGCGGATACGCAGTATTTT. Its protein is CASSRKADTQYF.

This clonotype was seen at least ten times. The chain has TRBV7-2 and TRBJ2-3, with TRBD1 matching 10 bases. The J segment lost 4 bases and the V segment lost 3 bases, leaving 4 bases of the junction unmatched. Germline-derived CDR1 and CDR2 are SGHTA and FQGNSA. The CDR3 consists of 15 residues. In DNA, the CDR3 is TGTGCCAGCAGCTTTGACAGGGGGCGCGCAGATACGCAGTATTTT. Translating it yields CASSFDRGRADTQYF. Full variable domain (remainder filled in from reference TRBV7-2 and TRBJ2-3): GAGVSQSPSNKVTEKGKDVELRCDPISGHTALYWYRQSLGQGLEFLIYFQGNSAPDKSGLPSDRFSAERTGGSVSTLTIQRTQQEDSAVYLCASSFDRGRADTQYFGPGTRLTVL.

The chain has TRBV27 and TRBJ1-1, with D perhaps TRBD1 (6 bases). V gave up 6 bases and J gave up 6 bases, with 17 bases separating them. Germline V gene sequence: CDR1 MNHEY, CDR2 SMNVEV (reference sequence). The CDR3 contains 14 residues. CDR3 in DNA: TGTGCCAGCAGCTACTTGGGGGCTGAACCTGAAGCTTTCTTT. The encoded protein is CASSYLGAEPEAFF.

This clonotype was detected ten times or more. The rearrangement joins TRBV11-2 to TRBJ2-1; TRBD2 aligns across 11 bases. Germline trimming cut 5 bases from V and 5 bases from J; bases unmatched to any gene: 5. The CDR3 runs to 15 residues. Germline-derived CDR1 and CDR2 are SGHAT and FQNNGV. The CDR3 DNA sequence: TGTGCCAGCAGCCCTTCGGGACTAGCGGACAATGAGCAGTTCTTC. Protein sequence: CASSPSGLADNEQFF.

The chain carries TRBV28 and TRBJ2-6; TRBD2 aligns across 11 bases. CDR1 and CDR2 (germline): MDHEN, SYDVKM. With 3 bases clipped from V and 0 bases from J, the junction kept 13 bases outside the gene matches. The CDR3 is 21 amino acids. CDR3 coding DNA: TGTGCCAGCAGTTTCCCTAGCGGGAGGCGTATGTTAAGCTCTGGGGCCAACGTCCTGACTTTC. It codes for CASSFPSGRRMLSSGANVLTF.

In this sample, this clonotype turned up once. V gene TRBV29-1 combines with J gene TRBJ2-1, with D possibly matching TRBD2 (5 bases). Trimming pared 1 base from V and 2 bases from J, leaving 12 bases between. In germline, CDR1 is SQVTM, CDR2 ANQGSEA. CDR3 length: 15 residues. CDR3 DNA sequence: TGCAGCGTTGAAGGAGGGCAGCCGGCCTACAATGAGCAGTTCTTC. This translates into CSVEGGQPAYNEQFF.

In the case of this clonotype: A much larger clone lies one base from this, so it may be a read error. The V call is TRBV11-1, the J call TRBJ1-1, with D uncertain. V was cut by 9 bases and J by 0 bases, with 20 bases left in between. Germline V gene lookup returns CDR1 SGHAT and CDR2 FQDESV (reference sequence). The CDR3 has 16 residues. The CDR3 here is CASSTYTPLMNTEAFF. As DNA, the CDR3 is TGTGCCAGTTCGACCTACACCCCTCTGATGAACACTGAAGCTTTCTTT.

This clonotype was seen a handful of times. The chain uses TRBV20-1 and TRBJ2-6; weak D call: TRBD2 (6 bases). The CDR3 is made up of 14 amino acids. Germline V gives CDR1 DFQATT, CDR2 SNEGSKA (reference sequence). V shed 2 bases and J shed 4 bases, with 9 bases lying between them. The chain's CDR3 is CSARIAEGANVLTF. DNA for the CDR3: TGCAGTGCTAGAATAGCGGAAGGGGCCAACGTCCTGACTTTC.

The chain uses TRBV23-1 and TRBJ2-7, with D maybe TRBD1 (6 bases). TRBV23-1 is noted as an ORF with a role that remains uncertain. Trimming removed 0 bases from V and 0 bases from J, with 18 bases in between. This CDR3 contains 18 residues. CDR3 DNA sequence: TGCGCCAGCAGTCAATCGGGGGCACAAAAAAGGAGCTCCTACGAGCAGTACTTC. Protein sequence: CASSQSGAQKRSSYEQYF.

This clonotype was detected a few times. The chain recombines TRBV19 with TRBJ2-2; tentative D call: TRBD2 (6 bases). The germline V gene has CDR1 LNHDA and CDR2 SQIVND (reference sequence). The CDR3 extends over 15 amino acids. V lost 1 base to trimming and J lost 5 bases, with 11 bases between them. CDR3 protein: CASSIGGAGTGELFF. DNA of the CDR3: TGTGCCAGTAGTATAGGCGGGGCTGGGACCGGGGAGCTGTTTTTT.

This chain connects TRBV29-1 to TRBJ2-3; 10 nucleotides agree with TRBD2. Germline CDR1 SQVTM, CDR2 ANQGSEA. This CDR3 is built from 16 residues. J gave up 2 bases and V 4 bases, and 9 bases lay outside the gene matches. In DNA form, the CDR3 reads TGCAGCGTTGGGGGTAGCGGGAGGCCTGTCACAGATACGCAGTATTTT. This codes for CSVGGSGRPVTDTQYF.

This clonotype has at least ten counts. The chain links TRBV6-6 to TRBJ2-5; 12 nucleotides match TRBD1. The CDR3 contains 17 residues. J gave up 5 bases and V 2 bases, and 9 bases lay outside the gene matches. From germline, CDR1 is MNHNY and CDR2 SVGAGI (reference sequence). CDR3 residues: CASSYKGQGAFFETQYF. The CDR3 DNA reads as TGTGCCAGCAGTTACAAGGGACAGGGGGCATTTTTTGAGACCCAGTACTTC.

This clonotype showed up just a few times. The chain links TRBV2 to TRBJ2-2; 8 bases agree with TRBD1. Trimming took 6 bases from V and 5 from J; bases not matched to a gene: 8. Germline CDR1 SNHLY, CDR2 FYNNEI. The CDR3 totals 15 residues. CDR3 in amino acids: CASSPDRAGTGELFF. The CDR3 coding sequence is TGTGCCAGCAGCCCGGACAGGGCTGGGACCGGGGAGCTGTTTTTT.

This clonotype was seen only a few times. The chain carries TRBV5-4 and TRBJ2-7, with 12 bases aligning to TRBD1. The CDR3 totals 14 residues. The V segment lost 4 bases and the J segment 2 bases; nucleotides outside the gene matches: 1. CDR1 is SGHNT, CDR2 YYREEE, per germline (reference sequence). Here the CDR3 DNA reads TGTGCCAGCAGCGGGGACAGGGGGCCCTACGAGCAGTACTTC. Its translation: CASSGDRGPYEQYF. Full variable domain (outside the CDR3, taken from reference TRBV5-4 and TRBJ2-7): ETGVTQSPTHLIKTRGQQVTLRCSSQSGHNTVSWYQQALGQGPQFIFQYYREEENGRGNFPPRFSGLQFPNYSSELNVNALELDDSALYLCASSGDRGPYEQYFGPGTRLTVT.

This clonotype has at least ten counts. The rearrangement uses TRBV5-1 and TRBJ2-7, with 7 bases identical to TRBD1. V shed 4 bases, J shed 1 base, and the junction held 2 bases outside the gene matches. Germline CDR1 and CDR2: SGHRS and YFSETQ. The CDR3 extends over 13 amino acids. This CDR3 reads CASSLDRSYEQYF. Here the CDR3 DNA reads TGCGCCAGCAGCCTGGACAGGTCCTACGAGCAGTACTTC.